The 14 T cell receptor beta chains listed next were all sequenced from one sample in a study of blood T cell repertoires in COVID-19. TCRdb keeps only in-frame clones here, not all; method: immunoSEQ multiplex PCR. Seen here are some 220,000 clones, about 85% observed once, and the top ten hold over 5.5%. The specimen sequenced was peripheral blood. The receptors stem from a woman aged 55 to 70 with active or convalescent COVID-19.

Only one count was recorded for this clone. For the CDR3, the DNA is TGTGCCAGCAGGCAGGGTGCCACTGAAGCTTTCTTT. Its translation: CASRQGATEAFF. The V call is TRBV2, the J call TRBJ1-1, with D possibly TRBD1 on 5 matching bases. V gave up 6 bases and J gave up 4 bases, with 9 bases separating them. CDR1 is SNHLY and CDR2 is FYNNEI in the germline V gene. This CDR3 region has 12 residues.

This clone has only a few counts. The chain carries TRBV4-2 and TRBJ2-7; no reliable D call. There are 16 residues in the CDR3. CDR1 is LGHNA and CDR2 is YNFKEQ in the germline V gene. Trimming shortened V by 3 bases and J by 0 bases, and 15 bases separated the two germline ends. The CDR3 DNA is TGTGCCAGCAGCCATGGAACTACTGCGAGCTCCTACGAGCAGTACTTC. This translates into CASSHGTTASSYEQYF.

The chain uses TRBV5-4 and TRBJ2-6; 8 nucleotides match TRBD1. The germline V gene has CDR1 SGHNT and CDR2 YYREEE (reference sequence). With 4 bases clipped from V and 2 bases from J, the junction kept 5 bases outside the gene matches. There are 16 residues in the CDR3. CDR3: CASSKDREPGANVLTF. The CDR3 nucleotides are TGTGCCAGCAGCAAGGACAGGGAACCTGGGGCCAACGTCCTGACTTTC.

This clone is deemed medium-sized. This chain links TRBV29-1 with TRBJ2-5, with 9 nucleotides matching TRBD1. Per the germline V gene, CDR1 is SQVTM and CDR2 is ANQGSEA. V trimming: 7 bases; J trimming: 5 bases; junction bases outside the gene matches: 8. This CDR3 region has 13 residues. CDR3 amino acids: CSARYGQGETQYF. The CDR3 nucleotides are TGCAGCGCTAGATACGGACAGGGGGAGACCCAGTACTTC. The entire variable domain, with the rest obtained from reference TRBV29-1 and TRBJ2-5, is as follows: SAVISQKPSRDICQRGTSLTIQCQVDSQVTMMFWYRQQPGQSLTLIATANQGSEATYESGFVIDKFPISRPNLTFSTLTVSNMSPEDSSIYLCSARYGQGETQYFGPGTRLLVL.

The chain has TRBV19 and TRBJ2-2; tentative D call: TRBD2 (6 bases). The germline V gene has CDR1 LNHDA and CDR2 SQIVND (reference sequence). This CDR3 region has 18 residues. The ends were cut back, 5 bases at V and 8 bases at J, with 27 bases in the middle. CDR3 bases: TGTGCCAGTAGTGCCCATATGACGGGGGTTTGGGTTTTGGGGGAGCTGTTTTTT. Translating gives CASSAHMTGVWVLGELFF.

This chain links TRBV28 with TRBJ1-1; D possibly corresponds to TRBD1 (6 bases). Germline V CDR1 and CDR2: MDHEN, SYDVKM. The germline V and J ends were trimmed by 4 bases and 4 bases, with 13 bases remaining between them. The length of the CDR3 is 14 residues. The CDR3: CASSYLGGSTEAFF. In DNA, the CDR3 is TGTGCCAGCAGTTATTTAGGGGGAAGCACTGAAGCTTTCTTT.

V gene TRBV6-1 combines with J gene TRBJ2-7; D ambiguous. Deletions cut 3 bases from V and 0 bases from J, with 9 bases between. Per the germline V gene, CDR1 is MNHNS and CDR2 is SASEGT. This CDR3 spans 14 amino acids. CDR3 nucleotides: TGTGCCAGCAGTGAGAATAGTCTCTCCTACGAGCAGTACTTC. Amino acids: CASSENSLSYEQYF.

The chain recombines TRBV28 with TRBJ1-1, with D perhaps matching TRBD1 (6 bases). The germline V gene encodes CDR1 MDHEN and CDR2 SYDVKM. The germline V and J ends were trimmed by 8 bases and 0 bases, with 16 bases remaining between them. The CDR3 sequence is 15 residues long. CDR3 bases: TGTGCCAGCCCGGGCGGGGGCGAATTGAACACTGAAGCTTTCTTT. This gives the protein CASPGGGELNTEAFF.

This clone occurred many times. The CDR3 DNA reads as TGTGCCAGTAGTAAGGGACTAGCGGGAGAAGAGACCCAGTACTTC. This translates into CASSKGLAGEETQYF. The J gene is TRBJ2-5, the V gene TRBV19; 14 bases match TRBD2. V lost 4 bases to trimming and J lost 3 bases; unmatched junction nucleotides: 1. The CDR3 is made up of 15 amino acids. Germline V lookup: CDR1 LNHDA, CDR2 SQIVND (reference sequence). The variable domain in full, with the rest retrieved from reference TRBV19 and TRBJ2-5, is DGGITQSPKYLFRKEGQNVTLSCEQNLNHDAMYWYRQDPGQGLRLIYYSQIVNDFQKGDIAEGYSVSREKKESFPLTVTSAQKNPTAFYLCASSKGLAGEETQYFGPGTRLLVL.

V and J are TRBV27 and TRBJ2-2; 7 bases align to TRBD2. V lost 8 bases, J lost 6 bases, and 9 bases stayed unmatched. Germline V lookup: CDR1 MNHEY, CDR2 SMNVEV (reference sequence). There are 14 residues in the CDR3. The CDR3 here is CASSGLRGAGELFF. For the CDR3, the DNA is TGTGCCAGCTCGGGACTTCGGGGGGCCGGGGAGCTGTTTTTT.

The chain employs TRBV10-2 and TRBJ2-2; 7 bases match TRBD2. This CDR3 contains 15 residues. The V gene's germline CDR1 is WSHSY and CDR2 SAAADI. V shed 6 bases, J shed 7 bases, and the junction held 11 bases outside the gene matches. The CDR3, as DNA: TGCGCCAGCAGCGCGTCGGGCGGGGGAAACGGGGAGCTGTTTTTT. Translation gives CASSASGGGNGELFF.

In its sample, this clone was seen once. The chain carries TRBV12-3 or TRBV12-4 and TRBJ1-1; D not resolved. V was pared by 2 bases and J by 10 bases, with 14 bases between. CDR3 length: 13 residues. As DNA, the CDR3 is TGTGCCAGCAGTTTATCCGGGTCGGGTACAGCTTTCTTT. Translation: CASSLSGSGTAFF.

This clone was observed once. The chain carries TRBV3-1 (or the pseudogene TRBV3-2) and TRBJ1-2; 11 bases are shared with TRBD1. V was pared by 1 base and J by 5 bases, with 6 bases of the junction left unmatched. The CDR3 loop spans 16 amino acids. From germline, CDR1 is LGHDT and CDR2 YNNKEL (reference sequence). The DNA of the CDR3 is TGTGCCAGCAGCCAAGGGTTTGGGACAGGGGGGTATGGCTACACCTTC. It specifies CASSQGFGTGGYGYTF.

The chain couples TRBV18 to TRBJ2-3; perhaps TRBD2 as D (6 bases). The germline V gene encodes CDR1 KGHSH and CDR2 LQKENI. The CDR3 sequence is 16 residues long. V lost 6 bases and J 1 base, leaving 17 bases between the germline ends. This CDR3 is CASSATGDRGTDTQYF. DNA for the CDR3: TGTGCCAGCTCCGCCACGGGGGATCGGGGCACAGATACGCAGTATTTT. Together with reference TRBV18 and TRBJ2-3, the CDR3 gives the full variable domain: NAGVMQNPRHLVRRRGQEARLRCSPMKGHSHVYWYRQLPEEGLKFMVYLQKENIIDESGMPKERFSAEFPKEGPSILRIQQVVRGDSAAYFCASSATGDRGTDTQYFGPGTRLTVL.